The source of this TCR beta chain is a study of graft-versus-host responses after intestinal transplantation. As concerns this clone: Its cognate antigen is unknown.

CDR1 and CDR2 from the germline V gene are MNHNY and SVGAGI (reference sequence). Trimming removed 5 bases from V and 2 bases from J; junction bases left unmatched: 4. The CDR3 contains 15 residues. Generated by immunoSEQ multiplex PCR, the TCRdb table keeps only in-frame clones and is missing some. In the table there are approximately 86,000 clones, roughly 89% of which are singletons. The starting material was unstimulated CD4+ T cells sorted from spleen or lymph node cells, obtained before intestinal transplant. This receptor was identified in a human donor who received an intestinal transplant. This chain joins TRBV6-6 and TRBJ2-7; 12 bases line up with TRBD2. The CDR3 spells CASSGTSGRTYEQYF. The CDR3 coding sequence is TGTGCCAGCAGTGGGACTAGCGGGCGAACCTACGAGCAGTACTTC.